This T cell receptor (beta chain) stems from a study of cytomegalovirus exposure and HLA in healthy donors. Overall study: Among about 179 million T cells, an earlier analysis found 117 million unique TCR beta sequences.

The primer mix had 60 Vbeta and 13 Jbeta primers. Sequencing used immunoSEQ multiplex PCR; TCRdb keeps in-frame clones, though not all of them. The sample has 85,000 to 100,000 clones, about three quarters seen once. CDR1 and CDR2 (germline): SEHNR, FQNEAQ (reference sequence). The CDR3 length is 15 residues. Trimming pared 5 bases from V and 3 bases from J, leaving 14 bases between. V gene TRBV7-9 combines with J gene TRBJ2-1; tentative D call: TRBD2 (6 bases). Sequenced material: PBMCs. This clonotype was obtained from a human donor in good health. The CDR3 is CASSPPGVIYNEQFF. As DNA, the CDR3 is TGTGCCAGCAGCCCCCCGGGGGTTATCTACAATGAGCAGTTCTTC.